This T cell receptor beta chain was profiled in a study of siplizumab effects on memory and regulatory T cells (dated by TCRdb to the late 2010s). Describing the broader study: The study examined how the anti-CD2 antibody siplizumab affects alloreactive T-cell subsets in allogeneic mixed lymphocyte reactions built from human PBMCs. What the research found in general, with its limitations: Siplizumab significantly reduced the cumulative frequency of alloreactive sequences traceable to unstimulated CD4+ memory T cells. No functional confirmation was obtained for the suppressive function of proliferating Tregs from siplizumab cultures. Of the alloreactive CD4+ clones that could be mapped, the Treg-derived share averaged roughly 73% with siplizumab compared with under 35% in control reactions. Because sequences at frequencies below about 10^-5 were poorly captured, only a minor fraction of alloreactive clones could be mapped back to unstimulated subsets. About 75-95% of proliferating CD4+ or CD8+ clones could not be given a naive or memory phenotype. Greater diversity appeared to be present in unstimulated naive T cells than in memory T cells, and a substantial contribution to the alloresponse seemed to be made by naive cells.

Sorted unstimulated T cells, along with proliferating T cells recovered from mixed lymphocyte reactions, underwent TCRbeta CDR3 sequencing. Fresh whole blood from ten to eleven HLA-typed healthy donors served as the source for isolating PBMCs. Library prep was done by the immunoSEQ multiplex PCR assay. The deep sequencing platform assayed about 90,000 TCR templates per sample. Genomic DNA extracted from sorted T cells was used for TCRbeta CDR3 sequencing. In the authors' own workflow: Clonal analysis of TCRbeta CDR3 data was done in the R programming language. Alloreactive CD4+ and CD8+ clones were defined by comparing unstimulated samples with post-reaction CFSE-low samples. Alloreactive CD4+ clones were assigned to regulatory or non-regulatory origin by matching sequences to sorted unstimulated Treg and non-Treg repertoires. The source is immuneACCESS, and TCRdb retained only in-frame sequences with V and J called. Part of the clones is not carried over; for the studies checked, unresolved V genes explain less than half of this, and the remainder is unexplained. That table supplies the V and J calls and clone size; D and trimming were determined from the DNA. The sample table records over 85,000 clones; over 85% of these occur just once. In total, the top ten clones hold 1% to 1.5% of the sample.

As for this clone: What antigen it recognizes has not been identified. Per-nucleotide qualities are absent, and no much larger clonotype sits a single base away.

The germline ends are 11 bases apart after V is trimmed by 3 bases and J by 3 bases. Counted from cysteine to phenylalanine, this CDR3 has 15 amino acids. Only CDR3 DNA remains: 45 bases, in frame from the first base. CDR1 and CDR2, looked up from the germline V gene, are MGHRA and YSYEKL. The sequenced sample consisted of CD4+ T cells sorted from blood. The chain uses TRBV4-1 and TRBJ2-2; the D gene is perhaps TRBD1, from 6 matching bases. The TCR sequence derives from a human donor in good health. The CDR3 sequence is CASSHPGQYTGELFF. The DNA sequence is as follows: TGCGCCAGCAGCCACCCCGGACAGTACACCGGGGAGCTGTTTTTT.